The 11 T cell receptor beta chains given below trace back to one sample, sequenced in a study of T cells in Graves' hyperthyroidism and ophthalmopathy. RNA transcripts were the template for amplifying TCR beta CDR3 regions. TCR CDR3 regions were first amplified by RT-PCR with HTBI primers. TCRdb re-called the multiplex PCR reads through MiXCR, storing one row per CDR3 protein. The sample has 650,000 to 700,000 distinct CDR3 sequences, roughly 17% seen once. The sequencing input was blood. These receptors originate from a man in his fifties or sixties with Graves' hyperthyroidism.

As DNA, the CDR3 is TGTGCCACCGGACTAGCGGGAGCGCGCGAGCAGTACTTC. Protein sequence: CATGLAGAREQYF. The V call is TRBV10-3, the J call TRBJ2-7, with 13 bases that match TRBD2. Germline V lookup: CDR1 ENHRY, CDR2 SYGVKD. Losses at the gene ends were 10 bases for V and 6 bases for J; bases not matched to a gene: 6. The CDR3 is 13 amino acids.

CDR3 nucleotides: TGTGCCAGCAGTTGGACAGGGGGTTTGGAAAAACTGTTTTTT. Amino acid sequence: CASSWTGGLEKLFF. This chain links TRBV28 with TRBJ1-4, with 10 positions matching TRBD1. From germline, CDR1 is MDHEN and CDR2 SYDVKM. Unmatched junction bases numbered 4, after V lost 4 bases and J lost 8 bases. CDR3 length: 14 residues.

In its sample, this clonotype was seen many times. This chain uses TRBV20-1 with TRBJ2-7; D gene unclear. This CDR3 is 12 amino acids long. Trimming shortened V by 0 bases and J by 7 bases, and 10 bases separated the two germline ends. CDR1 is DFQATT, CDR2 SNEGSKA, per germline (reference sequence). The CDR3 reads CSARDGEFEQYF. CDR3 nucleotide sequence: TGCAGTGCTAGAGATGGCGAGTTTGAGCAGTACTTC.

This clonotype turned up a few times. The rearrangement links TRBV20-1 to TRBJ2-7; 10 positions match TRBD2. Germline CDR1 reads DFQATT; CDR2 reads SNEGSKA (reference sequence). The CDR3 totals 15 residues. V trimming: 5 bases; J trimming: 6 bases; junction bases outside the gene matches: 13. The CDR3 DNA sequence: TGCAGTGCTGAGAATGGGCTAGCGGGAGTTTTCGAGCAGTACTTC. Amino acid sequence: CSAENGLAGVFEQYF.

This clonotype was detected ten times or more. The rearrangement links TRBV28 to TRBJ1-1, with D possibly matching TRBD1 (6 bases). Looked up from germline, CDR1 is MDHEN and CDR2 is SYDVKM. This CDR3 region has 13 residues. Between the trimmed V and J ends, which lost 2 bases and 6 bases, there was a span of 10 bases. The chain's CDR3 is CASSLMDSPEAFF. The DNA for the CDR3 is TGTGCCAGCAGTTTAATGGACAGCCCTGAAGCTTTCTTT. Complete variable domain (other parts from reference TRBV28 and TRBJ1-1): DVKVTQSSRYLVKRTGEKVFLECVQDMDHENMFWYRQDPGLGLRLIYFSYDVKMKEKGDIPEGYSVSREKKERFSLILESASTNQTSMYLCASSLMDSPEAFFGQGTRLTVV.

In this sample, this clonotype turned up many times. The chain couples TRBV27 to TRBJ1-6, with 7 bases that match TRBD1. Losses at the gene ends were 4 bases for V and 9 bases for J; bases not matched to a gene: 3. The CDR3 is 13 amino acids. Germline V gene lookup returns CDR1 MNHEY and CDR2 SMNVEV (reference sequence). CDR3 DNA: TGTGCCAGCAGTTACAGGGGTGGTTCACCCCTCCACTTT. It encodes CASSYRGGSPLHF.

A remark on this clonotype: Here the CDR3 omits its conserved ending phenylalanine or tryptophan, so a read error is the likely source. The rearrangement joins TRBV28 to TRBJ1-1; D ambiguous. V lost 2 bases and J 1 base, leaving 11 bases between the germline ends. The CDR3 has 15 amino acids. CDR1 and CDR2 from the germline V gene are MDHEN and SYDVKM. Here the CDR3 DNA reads TGTGCCAGCAGTTTAAGAGTACGGAGGAACACTGAAGCTTTCCTT. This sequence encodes CASSLRVRRNTEAFL.

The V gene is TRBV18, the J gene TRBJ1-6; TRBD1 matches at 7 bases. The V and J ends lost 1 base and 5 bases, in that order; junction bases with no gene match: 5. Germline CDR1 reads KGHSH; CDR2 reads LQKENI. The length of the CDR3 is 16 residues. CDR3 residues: CASSPRTGANNSPLHF. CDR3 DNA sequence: TGTGCCAGCTCACCACGGACAGGCGCTAATAATTCACCCCTCCACTTT.

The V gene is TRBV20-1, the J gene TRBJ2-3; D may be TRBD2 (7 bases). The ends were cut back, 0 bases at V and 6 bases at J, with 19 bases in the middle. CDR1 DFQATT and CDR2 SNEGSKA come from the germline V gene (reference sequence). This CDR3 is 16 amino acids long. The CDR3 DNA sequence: TGCAGTGCTAGAGAAGGCGGGGGCGCCTTTTTCGATACGCAGTATTTT. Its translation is CSAREGGGAFFDTQYF.

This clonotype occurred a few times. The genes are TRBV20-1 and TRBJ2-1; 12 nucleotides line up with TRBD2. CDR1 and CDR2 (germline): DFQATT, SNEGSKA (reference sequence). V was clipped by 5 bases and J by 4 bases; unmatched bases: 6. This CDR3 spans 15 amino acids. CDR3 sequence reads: CSASRLAGDYNEQFF. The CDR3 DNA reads TGCAGTGCTTCCCGACTAGCGGGAGATTACAATGAGCAGTTCTTC.

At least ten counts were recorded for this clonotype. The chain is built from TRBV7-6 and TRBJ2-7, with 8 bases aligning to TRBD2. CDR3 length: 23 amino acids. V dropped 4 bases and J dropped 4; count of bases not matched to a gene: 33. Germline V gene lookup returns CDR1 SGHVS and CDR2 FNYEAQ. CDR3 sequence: CASSSRTAAQSAGVAVNYYEQYF. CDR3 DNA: TGTGCCAGCAGCTCCCGGACTGCAGCCCAATCAGCGGGAGTGGCGGTCAATTATTACGAGCAGTACTTC.